The 16 T cell receptor beta chains in this list originate from one sample, sequenced in a study of Graves' ophthalmopathy and Graves' hyperthyroidism. The authors amplified TCR beta CDR3 regions, and they did so from RNA transcripts for repertoire sequencing. In the first round, RT-PCR was carried out with HTBI primers, and a multiplex PCR formed the second round. TCRdb reprocessed the multiplex PCR reads with MiXCR, giving one entry per CDR3 protein. The sample lists more than 1,000,000 distinct CDR3 sequences; approximately 35% were seen once. Sequencing was performed on peripheral blood or thyroid tissue (not recorded which). The receptors were sampled from an adult man with Graves' hyperthyroidism.

The rearrangement joins TRBV10-3 to TRBJ1-6; D might be TRBD1 (6 bases). Germline V gene lookup returns CDR1 ENHRY and CDR2 SYGVKD. The CDR3 is made up of 12 amino acids. Deletions cut 9 bases from V and 10 bases from J, with 13 bases between. CDR3 coding DNA: TGTGCCATAGGACAGATGCAATCACCCCTCCACTTT. Translation: CAIGQMQSPLHF.

This clonotype was recorded a few times. The chain carries TRBV29-1 and TRBJ2-7; 8 nucleotides line up with TRBD2. In germline, CDR1 is SQVTM, CDR2 ANQGSEA. The ends lost 2 bases at V and 3 bases at J; junction bases unmatched: 6. The CDR3 is made up of 14 amino acids. CDR3 sequence (DNA): TGCAGCGTTGAAAAAGCGGGAGCAAACTACGAGCAGTACTTC. It encodes CSVEKAGANYEQYF.

The chain is built from TRBV11-3 and TRBJ2-7; tentatively, D is TRBD2 (5 bases). The CDR3 is 13 residues long. Per the germline V gene, CDR1 is SGHNT and CDR2 is YENEEA. V was pared by 5 bases and J by 7 bases, with 15 bases between. In nucleotides, the CDR3 is TGTGCCAGCAGCCCGTCCCGGACGGGGGAGCAGTACTTC. It is translated as CASSPSRTGEQYF.

This clonotype was observed many times. The chain is built from TRBV11-2 and TRBJ1-4, with 12 bases that match TRBD1. The J segment lost 5 bases and the V segment lost 4 bases, leaving 2 bases of the junction unmatched. The CDR3 extends over 15 amino acids. The V gene's germline CDR1 is SGHAT and CDR2 FQNNGV. The CDR3 DNA reads as TGTGCCAGCAGCTCGGGACAGGGGGCCAATGAAAAACTGTTTTTT. It yields the protein CASSSGQGANEKLFF.

Note on this clonotype: A much larger clone lies a single base off, so this may be a read error. The CDR3 DNA is TGTGCCATCAGTTACCAGGGGAACTATGGCTACACCTTC. This encodes CAISYQGNYGYTF. The chain recombines TRBV10-3 with TRBJ1-2; D might be TRBD1 (6 bases). Germline loops: CDR1 ENHRY, CDR2 SYGVKD. CDR3 length: 13 amino acids. Deletions cut 5 bases from V and 2 bases from J, with 9 bases between.

The sample holds many counts of this clonotype. The chain has TRBV20-1 and TRBJ2-2; D gene uncertain. The V gene's germline CDR1 is DFQATT and CDR2 SNEGSKA (reference sequence). This CDR3 contains 15 residues. Trimming removed 2 bases at V and 1 base at J, with 11 bases between. The CDR3 spells CSARSLGVNTGELFF. In DNA form, the CDR3 reads TGCAGTGCTAGAAGCCTGGGCGTGAACACCGGGGAGCTGTTTTTT.

Only a few counts were recorded for this clonotype. J is TRBJ2-5 and V is TRBV7-2; possibly TRBD1 or TRBD2 for D (7 bases each). CDR1 is SGHTA and CDR2 is FQGNSA in the germline V gene. The CDR3 length is 15 residues. V was shortened by 5 bases and J by 2 bases, with 15 bases between the two germline ends. DNA for the CDR3: TGTGCCAGCAGCAACGACAGGGAGGGACAAGAGACCCAGTACTTC. It yields the protein CASSNDREGQETQYF.

A remark on this clonotype: Mismatch with germline at one junction end may stem from a read error. V is TRBV7-2 and J is TRBJ1-1; D possibly corresponds to TRBD1 (6 bases). Germline CDR1 SGHTA, CDR2 FQGNSA. This CDR3 is 12 amino acids long. The CDR3 DNA follows: TGTGCCAGCAGTTATCTCGGGGGCGACGCTCTCTTT. This sequence encodes CASSYLGGDALF.

In this sample, this clonotype turned up many times. This chain connects TRBV19 to TRBJ2-7; 12 bases are shared with TRBD1. The CDR3 has 14 amino acids. V lost 3 bases and J lost 6; bases outside the gene matches: 3. The germline V gene has CDR1 LNHDA and CDR2 SQIVND (reference sequence). Here the CDR3 DNA reads TGTGCCAGTAGTATGGGACAGGGGGCGGTCGAGCAGTACTTC. This encodes CASSMGQGAVEQYF.

The chain is built from TRBV19 and TRBJ2-7; D is uncertain. V lost 5 bases, J lost 5 bases, and 22 bases lay in between. From germline, CDR1 is LNHDA and CDR2 SQIVND (reference sequence). The CDR3 has 16 amino acids. CDR3 amino acids: CASSSNWASVFDEQYF. CDR3 coding DNA: TGTGCCAGTAGTTCTAATTGGGCTTCAGTATTTGACGAGCAGTACTTC.

A note on this clonotype: A junction boundary mismatches the germline segment, possibly from a read error. This rearrangement joins TRBV29-1 to TRBJ2-7; the D gene is possibly TRBD2 (5 bases). This CDR3 spans 11 amino acids. CDR1 and CDR2 (germline): SQVTM, ANQGSEA. The CDR3 DNA reads TGCAGCGTTGTCAGAGGGAGCGAGCAGTACTTT. This gives the protein CSVVRGSEQYF.

The sample holds one count of this clonotype. The V gene is TRBV20-1, the J gene TRBJ1-2, with unresolved D. V was cut by 1 base and J by 4 bases, with 16 bases left in between. This CDR3 region has 15 residues. Germline values: CDR1 DFQATT, CDR2 SNEGSKA (reference sequence). CDR3 in amino acids: CSARAAPRAVYGYTF. The CDR3 DNA reads TGCAGTGCTAGAGCCGCACCTCGGGCAGTCTATGGCTACACCTTC.

This clonotype was counted many times. The chain couples TRBV7-8 to TRBJ1-5, with TRBD1 as a possible D gene (5 bases). The CDR3 totals 14 residues. The ends were cut back, 3 bases at V and 4 bases at J, with 10 bases in the middle. From germline, CDR1 is SGHVS and CDR2 FQNEAQ. As DNA, the CDR3 is TGTGCCAGCAGCTTCCGGGACTTGAATCAGCCCCAGCATTTT. Protein sequence: CASSFRDLNQPQHF.

The chain couples TRBV6-5 to TRBJ1-3; tentatively, D is TRBD1 (5 bases). The CDR3 consists of 15 residues. The germline CDR1 and CDR2 sequences are MNHEY and SVGAGI. V lost 4 bases to trimming and J lost 0 bases, with 10 bases between them. The CDR3 DNA is TGTGCCAGCAGTTCACAGGTTTACTCTGGAAACACCATATATTTT. It codes for CASSSQVYSGNTIYF.

Only one count was recorded for this clonotype. The gene calls are TRBV20-1 and TRBJ2-7, with D tentatively TRBD2 (6 bases). Germline loops: CDR1 DFQATT, CDR2 SNEGSKA (reference sequence). There are 13 residues in the CDR3. The ends were cut back, 0 bases at V and 4 bases at J, with 10 bases in the middle. CDR3 coding DNA: TGCAGTGCTAGAGATCGGGCGGGGTACGAGCAGTACTTC. Encoded protein: CSARDRAGYEQYF.

Many counts were recorded for this clonotype. This sequence joins TRBV7-2 and TRBJ2-2; D perhaps matches TRBD1 (5 bases). This CDR3 spans 16 amino acids. Germline assignment: CDR1 SGHTA and CDR2 FQGNSA. With 3 bases removed from V and 0 bases from J, the gap between germline ends came to 11 bases. The CDR3 protein is CASSFSGPANTGELFF. CDR3 nucleotide sequence: TGTGCCAGCAGCTTCTCAGGGCCCGCGAACACCGGGGAGCTGTTTTTT.